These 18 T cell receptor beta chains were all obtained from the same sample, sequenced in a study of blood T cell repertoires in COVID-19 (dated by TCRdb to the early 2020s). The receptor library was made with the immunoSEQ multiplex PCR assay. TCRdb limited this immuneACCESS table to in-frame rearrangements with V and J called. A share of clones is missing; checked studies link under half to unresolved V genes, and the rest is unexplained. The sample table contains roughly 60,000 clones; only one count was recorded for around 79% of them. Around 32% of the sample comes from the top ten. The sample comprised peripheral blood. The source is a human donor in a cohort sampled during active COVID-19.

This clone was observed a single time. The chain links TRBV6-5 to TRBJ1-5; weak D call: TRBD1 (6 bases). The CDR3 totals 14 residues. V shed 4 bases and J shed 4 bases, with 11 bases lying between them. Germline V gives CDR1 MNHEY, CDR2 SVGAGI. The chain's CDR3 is CASSSRGGNQPQHF. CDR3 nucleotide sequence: TGTGCCAGCAGTTCCAGGGGTGGAAATCAGCCCCAGCATTTT.

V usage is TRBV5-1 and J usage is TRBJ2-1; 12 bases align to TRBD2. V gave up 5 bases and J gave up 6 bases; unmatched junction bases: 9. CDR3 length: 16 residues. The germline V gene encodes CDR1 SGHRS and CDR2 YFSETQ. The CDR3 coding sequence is TGCGCCAGCAGTTTTAGGACTAGCGGGACGAGCAATGAGCAGTTCTTC. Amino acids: CASSFRTSGTSNEQFF. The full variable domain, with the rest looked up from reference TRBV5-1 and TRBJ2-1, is KAGVTQTPRYLIKTRGQQVTLSCSPISGHRSVSWYQQTPGQGLQFLFEYFSETQRNKGNFPGRFSGRQFSNSRSEMNVSTLELGDSALYLCASSFRTSGTSNEQFFGPGTRLTVL.

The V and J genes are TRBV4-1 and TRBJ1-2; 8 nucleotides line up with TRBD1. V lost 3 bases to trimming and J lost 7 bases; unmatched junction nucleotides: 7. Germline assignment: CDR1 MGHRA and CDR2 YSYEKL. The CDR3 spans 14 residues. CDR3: CASSQAQGAGGYTF. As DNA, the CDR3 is TGCGCCAGCAGCCAGGCGCAGGGGGCGGGTGGCTACACCTTC.

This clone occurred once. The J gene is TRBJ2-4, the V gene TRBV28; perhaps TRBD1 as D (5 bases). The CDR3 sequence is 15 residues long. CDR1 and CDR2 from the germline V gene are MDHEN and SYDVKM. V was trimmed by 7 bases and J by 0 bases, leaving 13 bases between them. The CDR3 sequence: CASIPRGQAKNIQYF. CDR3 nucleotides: TGTGCCAGCATCCCTAGGGGCCAAGCCAAAAACATTCAGTACTTC. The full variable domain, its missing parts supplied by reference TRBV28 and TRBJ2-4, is DVKVTQSSRYLVKRTGEKVFLECVQDMDHENMFWYRQDPGLGLRLIYFSYDVKMKEKGDIPEGYSVSREKKERFSLILESASTNQTSMYLCASIPRGQAKNIQYFGAGTRLSVL.

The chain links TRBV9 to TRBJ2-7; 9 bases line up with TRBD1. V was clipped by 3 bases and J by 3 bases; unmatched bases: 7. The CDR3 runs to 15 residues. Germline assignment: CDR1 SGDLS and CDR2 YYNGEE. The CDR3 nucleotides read TGTGCCAGCAGCGCATCACCGGGACAGGGCTACGAGCAGTACTTC. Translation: CASSASPGQGYEQYF.

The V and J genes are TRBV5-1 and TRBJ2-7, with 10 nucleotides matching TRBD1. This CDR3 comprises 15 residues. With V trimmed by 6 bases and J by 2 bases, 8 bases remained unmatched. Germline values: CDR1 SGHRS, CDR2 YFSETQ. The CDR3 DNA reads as TGCGCCAGCACCATATCCGGGACAGGGGCCTACGAGCAGTACTTC. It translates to CASTISGTGAYEQYF.

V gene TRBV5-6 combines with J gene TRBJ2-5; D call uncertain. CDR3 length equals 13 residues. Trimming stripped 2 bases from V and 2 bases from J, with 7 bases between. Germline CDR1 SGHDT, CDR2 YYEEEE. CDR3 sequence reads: CASSFYRQETQYF. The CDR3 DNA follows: TGTGCCAGCAGCTTCTACCGACAAGAGACCCAGTACTTC.

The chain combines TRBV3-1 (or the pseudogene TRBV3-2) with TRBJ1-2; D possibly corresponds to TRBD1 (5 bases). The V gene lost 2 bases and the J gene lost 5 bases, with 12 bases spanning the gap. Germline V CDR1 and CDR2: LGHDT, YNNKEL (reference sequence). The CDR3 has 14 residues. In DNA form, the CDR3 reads TGTGCCAGCAGCCAACCAGGGTCAGGGTATGGCTACACCTTC. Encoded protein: CASSQPGSGYGYTF.

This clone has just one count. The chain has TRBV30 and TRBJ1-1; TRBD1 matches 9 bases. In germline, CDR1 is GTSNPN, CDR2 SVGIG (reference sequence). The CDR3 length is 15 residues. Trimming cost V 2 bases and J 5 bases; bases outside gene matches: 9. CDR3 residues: CAWSYIQGARTEAFF. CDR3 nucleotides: TGTGCCTGGAGTTATATACAGGGGGCGAGGACTGAAGCTTTCTTT. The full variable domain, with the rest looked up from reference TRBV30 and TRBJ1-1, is SQTIHQWPATLVQPVGSPLSLECTVEGTSNPNLYWYRQAAGRGLQLLFYSVGIGQISSEVPQNLSASRPQDRQFILSSKKLLLSDSGFYLCAWSYIQGARTEAFFGQGTRLTVV.

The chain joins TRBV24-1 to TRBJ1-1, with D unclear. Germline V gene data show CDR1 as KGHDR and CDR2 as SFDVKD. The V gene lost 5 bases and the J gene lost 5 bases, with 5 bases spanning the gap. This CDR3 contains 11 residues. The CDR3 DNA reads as TGTGCCACCAGTGCCGGGACTGAAGCTTTCTTT. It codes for CATSAGTEAFF.

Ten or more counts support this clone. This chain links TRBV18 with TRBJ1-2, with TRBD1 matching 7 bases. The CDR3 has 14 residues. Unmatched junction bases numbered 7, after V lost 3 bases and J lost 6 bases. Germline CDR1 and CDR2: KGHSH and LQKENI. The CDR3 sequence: CASSPVEQGHGYTF. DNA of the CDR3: TGTGCCAGCTCACCCGTGGAACAGGGGCATGGCTACACCTTC.

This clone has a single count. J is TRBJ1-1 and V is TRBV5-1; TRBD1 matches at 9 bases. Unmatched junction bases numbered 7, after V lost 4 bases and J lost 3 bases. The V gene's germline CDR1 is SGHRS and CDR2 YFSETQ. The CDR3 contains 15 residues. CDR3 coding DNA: TGCGCCAGCAGCCTAACGAGACAGGGGGACACTGAAGCTTTCTTT. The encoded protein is CASSLTRQGDTEAFF.

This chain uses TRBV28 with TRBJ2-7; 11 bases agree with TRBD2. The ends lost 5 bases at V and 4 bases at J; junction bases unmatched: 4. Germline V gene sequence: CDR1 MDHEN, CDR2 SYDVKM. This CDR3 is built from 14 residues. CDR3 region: CASSLTSGAYEQYF. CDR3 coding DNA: TGTGCCAGCAGTCTGACTAGCGGGGCTTACGAGCAGTACTTC.

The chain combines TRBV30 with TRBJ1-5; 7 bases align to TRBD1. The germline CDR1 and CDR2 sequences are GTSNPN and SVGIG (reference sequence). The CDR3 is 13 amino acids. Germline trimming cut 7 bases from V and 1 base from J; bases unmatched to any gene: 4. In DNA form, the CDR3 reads TGTGCCTCCGCGACAGGGAGCAATCAGCCCCAGCATTTT. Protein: CASATGSNQPQHF.

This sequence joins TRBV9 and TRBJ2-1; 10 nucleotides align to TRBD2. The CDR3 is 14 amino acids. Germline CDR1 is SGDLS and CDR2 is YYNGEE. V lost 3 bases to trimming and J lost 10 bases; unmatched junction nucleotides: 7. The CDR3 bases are TGTGCCAGCAGCGAGGCAGCGGGGGGGGAGGAGCAGTTCTTC. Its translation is CASSEAAGGEEQFF.

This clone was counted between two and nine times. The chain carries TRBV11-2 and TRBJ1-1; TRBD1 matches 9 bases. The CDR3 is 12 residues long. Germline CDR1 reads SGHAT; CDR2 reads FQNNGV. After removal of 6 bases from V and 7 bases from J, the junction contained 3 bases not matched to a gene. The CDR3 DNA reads TGTGCCAGCAGATTGGACAGGGGTGAAGCTTTCTTT. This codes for CASRLDRGEAFF.

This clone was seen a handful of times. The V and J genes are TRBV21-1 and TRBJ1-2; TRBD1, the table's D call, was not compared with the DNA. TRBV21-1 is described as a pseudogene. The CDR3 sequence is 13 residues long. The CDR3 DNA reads TGTGCCAGCAGCAAAGGCAGGGGGGATGGCTACACCTTC. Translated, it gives CASSKGRGDGYTF.

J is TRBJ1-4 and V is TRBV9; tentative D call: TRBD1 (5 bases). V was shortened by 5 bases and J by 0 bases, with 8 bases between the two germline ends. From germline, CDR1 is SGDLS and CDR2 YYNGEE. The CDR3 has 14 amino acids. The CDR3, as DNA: TGTGCCAGCAGTCCCAGGGCAACTAATGAAAAACTGTTTTTT. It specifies CASSPRATNEKLFF.